This TCR beta chain was sequenced during a study of cytomegalovirus exposure and HLA in healthy donors. Study-wide results and limits: Diagnosis of cytomegalovirus status made by the classifier reportedly showed high specificity and sensitivity.

The PCR had 60 Vbeta and 13 Jbeta primers. Sequenced by immunoSEQ multiplex PCR; TCRdb stores in-frame clones only, minus some. Of 100,000 to 150,000 clones in the sample, roughly 77% are singletons; the top ten hold 5% to 7%. Trimming removed 5 bases at V and 10 bases at J, with 17 bases between. This CDR3 contains 13 residues. Germline loops: CDR1 MNHEY, CDR2 SVGAGI. A remark on this clone: Its cognate antigen is unknown.

As for the donors, each was a healthy bone marrow donor. This chain uses TRBV6-5 with TRBJ1-1, with TRBD1 as a possible D gene (6 bases). This receptor was obtained from a woman aged 40 to 50 in good health and CMV-seropositive. Sequencing used PBMCs. CDR3 nucleotide sequence: TGTGCCAGCAGTCAAACCGGACAGCAAGGAGCTTTCTTT. This codes for CASSQTGQQGAFF.